One and the same sample provided the 19 T cell receptor beta chains below, sequenced in a study of T cell changes during pregnancy in multiple sclerosis. Generated by immunoSEQ multiplex PCR, the TCRdb table keeps only in-frame clones and is missing some. The data show 65,000 to 90,000 clones, with around 92% seen just once and about 2.5% held by the top ten. Here the sequenced sample was peripheral blood, taken before pregnancy. Every receptor here comes from a female donor with multiple sclerosis, enrolled in a pregnancy study.

The chain has TRBV19 and TRBJ2-3; 8 nucleotides agree with TRBD2. The junction had 11 bases not matched to a gene; V was cut back by 6 bases and J by 6 bases. CDR3 length: 15 amino acids. The germline V gene has CDR1 LNHDA and CDR2 SQIVND (reference sequence). The CDR3 bases are TGTGCCAGTAGCCCGATTAGCGGGGTAACGGATACGCAGTATTTT. Translated: CASSPISGVTDTQYF.

In its sample, this clone was seen once. The chain uses TRBV23-1 and TRBJ2-7, with 8 bases identical to TRBD2. TRBV23-1 is noted as an ORF with a role that remains uncertain. CDR3 size: 14 residues. Trimming cost V 9 bases and J 2 bases; bases outside gene matches: 9. CDR3 nucleotides: TGCGCCAGTCATACGGGGGGGACTCCCTACGAGCAGTACTTC. Translation gives CASHTGGTPYEQYF.

The V gene is TRBV25-1, the J gene TRBJ2-2; TRBD1 aligns across 9 bases. The germline CDR1 and CDR2 sequences are MGHDK and SYGVNS. The J segment lost 5 bases and the V segment lost 6 bases, leaving 4 bases of the junction unmatched. CDR3 size: 14 residues. The CDR3 loop reads CASRPGQGTGELFF. Here the CDR3 DNA reads TGTGCCAGCAGGCCGGGACAGGGAACCGGGGAGCTGTTTTTT. The whole variable domain, filled in from reference TRBV25-1 and TRBJ2-2, reads EADIYQTPRYLVIGTGKKITLECSQTMGHDKMYWYQQDPGMELHLIHYSYGVNSTEKGDLSSESTVSRIRTEHFPLTLESARPSHTSQYLCASRPGQGTGELFFGEGSRLTVL.

The chain recombines TRBV11-2 with TRBJ1-2, with D possibly being TRBD1 (5 bases). The V and J ends lost 0 bases and 6 bases respectively, with 8 bases between them. Germline V gives CDR1 SGHAT, CDR2 FQNNGV. CDR3 length equals 13 residues. The CDR3 DNA is TGTGCCAGCAGCTTAGATATAGGGGATGGCTACACCTTC. As protein: CASSLDIGDGYTF.

This clone was counted a single time. The gene calls are TRBV29-1 and TRBJ1-4; the D is unclear. The ends were cut back, 7 bases at V and 8 bases at J, with 14 bases in the middle. This CDR3 has 12 amino acids. Germline V CDR1 and CDR2: SQVTM, ANQGSEA. For the CDR3, the DNA is TGCAGCGGGATGAATAGCGAGGAAAAACTGTTTTTT. It yields the protein CSGMNSEEKLFF.

V usage is TRBV2 and J usage is TRBJ2-3; D might be TRBD1 (5 bases). Between the trimmed V and J ends, which lost 7 bases and 4 bases, there was a span of 15 bases. This CDR3 region has 14 residues. Germline V lookup: CDR1 SNHLY, CDR2 FYNNEI. The DNA of the CDR3 is TGTGCCAGCACCCCGATGGGGCAACCAGATACGCAGTATTTT. Translating it yields CASTPMGQPDTQYF.

CDR3: CASAARSVEEQYF. DNA of the CDR3: TGTGCCAGCGCGGCCCGTAGCGTGGAGGAGCAGTACTTC. This chain joins TRBV27 and TRBJ2-7; maybe TRBD2 (5 bases). Germline-derived CDR1 and CDR2 are MNHEY and SMNVEV (reference sequence). CDR3 size: 13 residues. Trimming took 8 bases from V and 7 from J, leaving 18 bases between them.

The rearrangement links TRBV9 to TRBJ2-7; TRBD1 matches at 7 bases. Trimming at V came to 1 base and at J to 5 bases, leaving 9 bases not matched to a gene. Per the germline V gene, CDR1 is SGDLS and CDR2 is YYNGEE. The CDR3 is 15 residues long. For the CDR3, the DNA is TGTGCCAGCAGCGTATCCCAGGGGGTGGCGGACGAGCAGTACTTC. Amino acid sequence: CASSVSQGVADEQYF.

The gene calls are TRBV5-6 and TRBJ1-2; 7 bases match TRBD1. This CDR3 is built from 14 residues. Trimming cost V 1 base and J 2 bases; bases outside gene matches: 2. Per the germline V gene, CDR1 is SGHDT and CDR2 is YYEEEE. The CDR3 nucleotides are TGTGCCAGCAGCTTGCCGGGACAGAACTATGGCTACACCTTC. Protein product: CASSLPGQNYGYTF.

The chain recombines TRBV4-2 with TRBJ1-1, with D perhaps matching TRBD1 (6 bases). The germline V and J ends were trimmed by 0 bases and 1 base, with 15 bases remaining between them. Germline-derived CDR1 and CDR2 are LGHNA and YNFKEQ. The CDR3 consists of 17 residues. The CDR3 DNA sequence: TGTGCCAGCAGCCAAGATTGGCGGGGGCCAGCGAACACTGAAGCTTTCTTT. Amino acid sequence: CASSQDWRGPANTEAFF.

V and J are TRBV18 and TRBJ1-5, with 8 bases lining up with TRBD1. This CDR3 comprises 16 residues. Germline V CDR1 and CDR2: KGHSH, LQKENI. V shed 4 bases, J shed 0 bases, and the junction held 5 bases outside the gene matches. The CDR3 loop reads CASSQDRGRSNQPQHF. CDR3 coding DNA: TGTGCCAGCTCACAAGACAGGGGCCGTAGCAATCAGCCCCAGCATTTT.

The rearrangement links TRBV5-6 to TRBJ1-2, with 7 nucleotides matching TRBD1. Germline V lookup: CDR1 SGHDT, CDR2 YYEEEE. This CDR3 is 14 amino acids long. Trimming at V came to 4 bases and at J to 4 bases, leaving 7 bases not matched to a gene. The CDR3 reads CASSPDRLGYGYTF. CDR3 bases: TGTGCCAGCAGCCCGGACAGGTTAGGCTATGGCTACACCTTC.

This clone was picked up one time. V and J are TRBV28 and TRBJ2-3; the match to TRBD2 covers 10 bases. CDR1 and CDR2 (germline): MDHEN, SYDVKM. CDR3 length: 16 residues. J was trimmed by 5 bases and V by 2 bases; bases with no gene match: 7. The CDR3, as DNA: TGTGCCAGCAGTTTAAGAGCGGGAGGGCCAGTAGATACGCAGTATTTT. As protein: CASSLRAGGPVDTQYF.

The rearrangement uses TRBV5-1 and TRBJ2-7, with 13 nucleotides matching TRBD2. The V segment lost 2 bases and the J segment 7 bases; nucleotides outside the gene matches: 6. Germline V lookup: CDR1 SGHRS, CDR2 YFSETQ. This CDR3 is built from 15 residues. The CDR3 is CASSFRTSGSGEQYF. In DNA, the CDR3 is TGCGCCAGCAGCTTCAGGACTAGCGGGAGTGGGGAGCAGTACTTC.

V is TRBV10-3 and J is TRBJ2-3; 11 bases agree with TRBD2. V lost 6 bases and J lost 4; bases outside the gene matches: 9. Germline V lookup: CDR1 ENHRY, CDR2 SYGVKD. The length of the CDR3 is 16 residues. CDR3 region: CAISHNVAGGADTQYF. The CDR3 nucleotides are TGTGCCATCAGCCACAATGTAGCGGGAGGGGCAGATACGCAGTATTTT.

The CDR3: CASSEVTGGFDTQYF. The DNA of the CDR3 is TGTGCCAGCAGTGAGGTAACAGGGGGTTTTGATACGCAGTATTTT. The rearrangement links TRBV6-1 to TRBJ2-3, with 8 bases aligning to TRBD1. J lost 6 bases, V lost 3 bases, and 8 bases had no gene match. This CDR3 is built from 15 residues. Germline CDR1 reads MNHNS; CDR2 reads SASEGT.

The DNA for the CDR3 is TGTGCCAGCAGTTCCCCGACTAGCGGGAGTCACGAGCAGTACTTC. Translated, it gives CASSSPTSGSHEQYF. The chain is built from TRBV6-5 and TRBJ2-7, with 12 bases fitting TRBD2. CDR1 and CDR2 (germline): MNHEY, SVGAGI. The length of the CDR3 is 15 residues. Unmatched junction bases numbered 6, after V lost 4 bases and J lost 5 bases.

The genes are TRBV19 and TRBJ1-4; no definite D call. The V and J ends lost 6 bases and 0 bases respectively, with 14 bases between them. Looked up from germline, CDR1 is LNHDA and CDR2 is SQIVND (reference sequence). This CDR3 comprises 16 residues. CDR3 DNA: TGTGCCAGTAGCCTACAAGGAACAGCAACTAATGAAAAACTGTTTTTT. Residues: CASSLQGTATNEKLFF.

The chain employs TRBV7-8 and TRBJ1-5, with D perhaps TRBD1 (5 bases). CDR1 is SGHVS, CDR2 FQNEAQ, per germline. This CDR3 has 15 amino acids. The ends were cut back, 1 base at V and 6 bases at J, with 13 bases in the middle. CDR3 coding DNA: TGTGCCAGCAGCTTAGAGGGGCGGGGGAGTCAGCCCCAGCATTTT. Translating it yields CASSLEGRGSQPQHF.